This T cell receptor (beta chain) was sequenced in a study of blood T cell repertoires in COVID-19 (TCRdb year 2020). As for the study more broadly: The collaborator samples originated in the United States, Italy and Spain and spanned the acute and convalescent phases of COVID-19. The material from the prospective study consisted of cDNA or gDNA derived from T cells, B-cell-depleted T cells, or PBMCs. Subjects who had been exposed to COVID-19, were actively infected with it, or had recovered from it provided the deeply sampled blood TCRbeta repertoires that made up the dataset. A freely available public database, intended as a resource for researchers studying the immune response to SARS-CoV-2, is where the repertoires were released. Samples were obtained from the ongoing ImmuneRACE study (first 160 participants) and from 1,254 subjects provided by 6 global collaborators. Nearly every sample came with metadata listing a de-identified subject ID, COVID-19 status, age in years and sex. HLA class I and class II types, where available, came from metadata supplied by the sample provider rather than from assay-based typing. Overall study outcomes, separate from this receptor: The amount of clinical and demographic metadata varied by source and participant and was provided uncurated.

The CDR3 contains 16 residues, cysteine and phenylalanine counted. The entry retains the CDR3 DNA only, 48 bases that are in frame from base 1. Sequences SGHAT (CDR1) and FQNNGV (CDR2) are obtained from the germline V gene. At the junction V is shortened by 7 bases and J by 4 bases; bases outside the gene matches: 12. A word on this clone: Its antigen specificity is not known. No qualities accompany the bases; no much larger clone lies one base away.

Each collaborating institution followed its own protocols to collect whole blood in K2EDTA tubes. For TCRbeta analysis, collaborators shipped samples in one of three forms: frozen whole blood, isolated PBMCs, or DNA extracted from either of those sample types. The immunoSEQ Assay, a bias-controlled multiplex PCR, was used to amplify TCRbeta CDR3 regions from genomic DNA. The authors' pipeline ran thus. The number of nucleated cells in each sample was estimated from the amplification of reference gene primers within the assay. Sequence reads were collapsed and filtered to measure the absolute abundance of every unique TCRbeta CDR3 rearrangement. For each sample, productive Simpson clonality was calculated by taking the square root of Simpson's diversity index across productive rearrangements. The source is immuneACCESS, and TCRdb retained only in-frame sequences with V and J called. Part of the clones is not carried over; for the studies checked, unresolved V genes explain less than half of this, and the remainder is unexplained. The V and J calls and clone size are taken from that table; D and trimming were inferred from the DNA. The sample data list 13,000 or so clones, and around 78% of these were observed just once. About a sixth of the sample is in the top ten clones.

The sequencing sample was made of peripheral blood. This chain joins TRBV11-2 to TRBJ2-5; TRBD2 agrees with 10 junctional bases. The sequence derives from a man aged 35-49 years with active or convalescent COVID-19. The DNA sequence reads TGTGCCAGCACTAGGGGCAAGCGGGGGGGCCGAGAGACCCAGTACTTC. Its protein is CASTRGKRGGRETQYF.